Listed here are 32 T cell receptor beta chains from one sample, sequenced in a study of post-analysis software for immune sequencing data. General study points: Patients showed TRBV5-6, TRBV5-1 and TRBV20-1 among five TRBV segments more frequent than in controls.

Their target antigens are unknown. Sequencing libraries made from TCR beta cDNA carried unique molecular identifiers. MiXCR, applied by TCRdb to the PCR reads, yields one record per CDR3 protein. Of roughly 200,000 distinct CDR3 sequences listed, around 29% are singletons. The specimen was blood. These TCRs come from a girl under 18 with multiple sclerosis.

The chain has TRBV7-8 and TRBJ2-3; no definite D call. Trimming removed 1 base from V and 4 bases from J, with 9 bases in between. This CDR3 spans 14 amino acids. The germline gives CDR1 SGHVS, CDR2 FQNEAQ. This CDR3 reads CASSLVMDSDTQYF. The CDR3 DNA sequence: TGTGCCAGCAGCTTAGTGATGGATTCAGATACGCAGTATTTT.

The J gene is TRBJ1-5, the V gene TRBV11-2; the D gene is possibly TRBD1 (6 bases). V gave up 4 bases and J gave up 2 bases, with 6 bases separating them. Germline V gene sequence: CDR1 SGHAT, CDR2 FQNNGV. The CDR3 contains 13 residues. The CDR3 DNA sequence: TGTGCCAGCAGCTCAGGGGGCAATCAGCCCCAGCATTTT. It is translated as CASSSGGNQPQHF.

This clonotype appeared many times. This rearrangement joins TRBV6-5 to TRBJ1-6; 9 bases align to TRBD1. Germline lookup yields CDR1 MNHEY and CDR2 SVGAGI. J gave up 7 bases and V 0 bases, and 1 base lay outside the gene matches. There are 15 residues in the CDR3. The CDR3 region is CASSYSGTGNSPLHF. CDR3 nucleotides: TGTGCCAGCAGTTACTCTGGGACAGGGAATTCACCCCTCCACTTT.

This clonotype has only a few counts. The chain recombines TRBV29-1 with TRBJ2-1; 7 nucleotides agree with TRBD1. V was clipped by 4 bases and J by 7 bases; unmatched bases: 7. CDR3 length: 13 amino acids. The germline V gene encodes CDR1 SQVTM and CDR2 ANQGSEA. In DNA, the CDR3 is TGCAGCGTTGCCGGGACAGACAAAAATGAGCAGTTCTTC. Its protein product is CSVAGTDKNEQFF.

Regarding this clonotype: Since a much larger clone is just one base distant, this may be a read error. This chain joins TRBV20-1 and TRBJ2-7, with 8 bases fitting TRBD1. Germline V gene sequence: CDR1 DFQATT, CDR2 SNEGSKA (reference sequence). The CDR3 contains 12 residues. CDR3 DNA sequence: TGCAGGGCTTCCGGGACAGGTGTCGAGCAGTACTTC. It specifies CRASGTGVEQYF.

This clonotype was seen at least ten times. The chain couples TRBV10-3 to TRBJ2-7; a possible D gene is TRBD1 (5 bases). The CDR3 loop spans 17 amino acids. Trimming cost V 3 bases and J 2 bases, with 20 bases left between them. Germline V gene sequence: CDR1 ENHRY, CDR2 SYGVKD. This chain's CDR3 is CAISDPETQGEPYEQYF. CDR3 DNA: TGTGCCATCAGTGACCCCGAGACTCAAGGGGAACCCTACGAGCAGTACTTC.

This clonotype came up once. A single base separates this from a much larger clone, so it may be a read error. This chain joins TRBV13 and TRBJ2-1; TRBD1 aligns across 9 bases. The germline V gene has CDR1 PRHDT and CDR2 FYEKMQ (reference sequence). The CDR3 has 15 amino acids. The CDR3 protein is CAGSLQGQGNNEQFF. The CDR3 DNA reads as TGTGCCGGCAGCTTACAGGGACAGGGAAACAATGAGCAGTTCTTC.

This clonotype was recorded a few times. The chain recombines TRBV28 with TRBJ1-4; 10 bases align to TRBD1. Germline loops: CDR1 MDHEN, CDR2 SYDVKM. Unmatched junction bases numbered 7, after V lost 6 bases and J lost 6 bases. There are 15 residues in the CDR3. In nucleotides, the CDR3 is TGTGCCAGCAGCGCCCGCGACAGGGGGCATGAAAAACTGTTTTTT. It is translated as CASSARDRGHEKLFF.

This sequence joins TRBV27 and TRBJ2-5, with 9 bases lining up with TRBD1. Per germline, CDR1 MNHEY and CDR2 SMNVEV (reference sequence). V was clipped by 6 bases and J by 11 bases; unmatched bases: 16. The CDR3 spans 15 residues. The CDR3 reads CASSRSGTGRSEQYF. In DNA, the CDR3 is TGTGCCAGCAGCAGATCCGGGACAGGGAGAAGTGAGCAGTACTTC.

The chain employs TRBV7-8 and TRBJ1-5; 8 nucleotides agree with TRBD1. J was trimmed by 6 bases and V by 5 bases; bases with no gene match: 3. Germline V gene lookup returns CDR1 SGHVS and CDR2 FQNEAQ. This CDR3 is built from 13 residues. CDR3 nucleotide sequence: TGTGCCAGCAGCCCCGACAGGGGTCAGCCCCAGCATTTT. Amino acid sequence: CASSPDRGQPQHF.

The chain joins TRBV20-1 to TRBJ2-5, with D perhaps being TRBD1 or TRBD2 (5 bases each). CDR1 DFQATT and CDR2 SNEGSKA come from the germline V gene (reference sequence). The CDR3 consists of 15 residues. Trimming left V 1 base short and J 11 bases short, with 23 bases between. As DNA, the CDR3 is TGCAGTGCTAGAGCTTTAAGGGGATGGGGGAATGAGCAGTACTTC. Translating it yields CSARALRGWGNEQYF.

This clonotype occurred many times. The genes are TRBV6-1 and TRBJ2-5; 7 bases agree with TRBD2. The CDR3 totals 14 residues. Germline CDR1 MNHNS, CDR2 SASEGT. Trimming cost V 7 bases and J 11 bases; bases outside gene matches: 16. The CDR3 region is CASIDPGRVREQYF. CDR3 nucleotides: TGTGCCAGCATCGACCCAGGGAGGGTGCGAGAGCAGTACTTC.

This clonotype turned up a few times. This chain links TRBV4-1 with TRBJ1-5, with a possible D match to TRBD1 (6 bases). Germline V gene sequence: CDR1 MGHRA, CDR2 YSYEKL. Trimming stripped 0 bases from V and 6 bases from J, with 12 bases between. The CDR3 length is 15 residues. The CDR3 loop is CASSQDQGMAQPQHF. In nucleotides, the CDR3 is TGCGCCAGCAGCCAAGATCAGGGGATGGCTCAGCCCCAGCATTTT.

Comment on this clonotype: One junction end disagrees with the germline gene, perhaps due to a read error. The J gene is TRBJ2-3, the V gene TRBV11-2; a possible D gene is TRBD1 (6 bases). Germline CDR1 reads SGHAT; CDR2 reads FQNNGV. This CDR3 has 13 residues. Written as DNA, the CDR3 is TGTGCCGGCAGCCACGGCCGGGACATCATTAAGTATTTT. Its protein product is CAGSHGRDIIKYF.

J is TRBJ1-2 and V is TRBV5-1, with no clear D. Germline CDR1 reads SGHRS; CDR2 reads YFSETQ. The CDR3 consists of 13 residues. Trimming took 4 bases from V and 3 from J, leaving 10 bases between them. The CDR3 protein is CASSAGAYYGYTF. CDR3 DNA sequence: TGCGCCAGCAGCGCGGGCGCCTACTATGGCTACACCTTC. The complete variable domain, with remaining parts taken from reference TRBV5-1 and TRBJ1-2, reads KAGVTQTPRYLIKTRGQQVTLSCSPISGHRSVSWYQQTPGQGLQFLFEYFSETQRNKGNFPGRFSGRQFSNSRSEMNVSTLELGDSALYLCASSAGAYYGYTFGSGTRLTVV.

A note on this clonotype: A much larger clone lies a single base off, so this may be a read error. The V and J genes are TRBV5-1 and TRBJ2-5, with D tentatively TRBD2 (5 bases). V lost 4 bases to trimming and J lost 9 bases, with 16 bases between them. The CDR3 totals 13 residues. Germline CDR1 and CDR2: SGHRS and YFSETQ. Written as DNA, the CDR3 is TGCGCCAGCAGCCCCGAGGGCCGACGGTCCCAGTACTTC. Translating gives CASSPEGRRSQYF.

This clonotype was seen more than once but under ten times. The chain uses TRBV28 and TRBJ1-1; D gene uncertain. The length of the CDR3 is 13 residues. Germline assignment: CDR1 MDHEN and CDR2 SYDVKM. The V gene lost 2 bases and the J gene lost 6 bases, with 10 bases spanning the gap. The CDR3 is CASSLKSPPEAFF. Here the CDR3 DNA reads TGTGCCAGCAGTTTAAAGTCACCACCTGAAGCTTTCTTT.

This clonotype was seen a handful of times. V gene TRBV7-3 combines with J gene TRBJ1-2; possible D gene TRBD1, 5 bases. CDR1 is SGHTA and CDR2 is FQGTGA in the germline V gene. Trimming took 2 bases from V and 6 from J, leaving 10 bases between them. The CDR3 consists of 13 residues. The CDR3 DNA sequence: TGTGCCAGCAGCTTAGTTGGGGGGGATGGCTACACCTTC. Protein sequence: CASSLVGGDGYTF.

This clonotype has a count of ten or more. The J gene is TRBJ2-1, the V gene TRBV4-1; 8 nucleotides match TRBD2. The CDR3 is made up of 18 amino acids. CDR1 is MGHRA and CDR2 is YSYEKL in the germline V gene. Trimming took 1 base from V and 2 from J; bases not matched to a gene: 10. The CDR3 coding sequence is TGCGCCAGCAGCCAAGTCGTGCTAGCGGGTGCCCCCTACAATGAGCAGTTCTTC. As protein: CASSQVVLAGAPYNEQFF.

This clonotype was recorded a few times. The chain is built from TRBV14 and TRBJ2-3; D not resolved. CDR1 is SGHDN, CDR2 FVKESK, per germline. CDR3 size: 11 residues. The ends were cut back, 3 bases at V and 9 bases at J, with 7 bases in the middle. CDR3 in amino acids: CASSHGRTQYF. CDR3 in DNA: TGTGCCAGCAGCCATGGTCGGACGCAGTATTTT.

This clonotype was detected a few times. The chain recombines TRBV6-5 with TRBJ1-4; no definite D call. The CDR3 sequence is 13 residues long. The germline gives CDR1 MNHEY, CDR2 SVGAGI. The V and J ends lost 6 bases and 6 bases respectively, with 11 bases between them. Here the CDR3 DNA reads TGTGCCAGCAGGCCGGGGTTGGATGAAAAACTGTTTTTT. Protein product: CASRPGLDEKLFF.

This clonotype has a count of ten or more. The chain has TRBV3-1 and TRBJ2-7; no reliable D call. The CDR3 spans 11 residues. CDR1 and CDR2 from the germline V gene are LGHDT and YNNKEL (reference sequence). Between the trimmed V and J ends, which lost 4 bases and 6 bases, there was a span of 7 bases. The CDR3 region is CASSLKSEQYF. Written as DNA, the CDR3 is TGTGCCAGCAGCCTGAAGAGCGAGCAGTACTTC.

This clonotype was counted ten times or more. The genes are TRBV27 and TRBJ2-6; D ambiguous. Deletions cut 7 bases from V and 1 base from J, with 11 bases between. Germline CDR1 reads MNHEY; CDR2 reads SMNVEV (reference sequence). The CDR3 has 15 amino acids. As DNA, the CDR3 is TGTGCCAGCACCGCAGGATCGTCTGGGGCCAACGTCCTGACTTTC. Its protein is CASTAGSSGANVLTF.

The table lists this clonotype with a count of one. A much larger clone differs from this one at a single base, so this may be a read error. V usage is TRBV12-3 or TRBV12-4 and J usage is TRBJ1-5; D perhaps matches TRBD1 (5 bases). The CDR3 extends over 14 amino acids. In DNA form, the CDR3 reads TGTGTCAGCACCATGGGGGGGGTCAATCAGCCCCAGCATTTT. Protein sequence: CVSTMGGVNQPQHF.

This clonotype was seen repeatedly, ten times or more. CDR3 region: CSAGGGGEQFF. Written as DNA, the CDR3 is TGCAGCGCAGGAGGGGGCGGTGAGCAGTTCTTC. This chain links TRBV29-1 with TRBJ2-1; D possibly corresponds to TRBD1 (7 bases). This CDR3 is 11 amino acids long. V lost 7 bases to trimming and J lost 9 bases, with 13 bases between them. From germline, CDR1 is SQVTM and CDR2 ANQGSEA.

In its sample, this clonotype was seen many times. The J gene is TRBJ2-7, the V gene TRBV5-1, with D tentatively TRBD1 (5 bases). V was clipped by 2 bases and J by 5 bases, with 14 bases between them. The V gene's germline CDR1 is SGHRS and CDR2 YFSETQ. The CDR3 has 14 residues. The CDR3 DNA is TGCGCCAGCAGCTTCCGGAGCAGGGCCGACGAGCAGTACTTC. Protein: CASSFRSRADEQYF.

The chain joins TRBV27 to TRBJ2-1; the match to TRBD1 covers 9 bases. This CDR3 contains 15 residues. Germline values: CDR1 MNHEY, CDR2 SMNVEV (reference sequence). V lost 4 bases and J lost 8; bases outside the gene matches: 9. Written as DNA, the CDR3 is TGTGCCAGCAGTTCCGGGACAGGGAATTCCCATGAGCAGTTCTTC. Amino acids: CASSSGTGNSHEQFF.

The CDR3 sequence is CASRVDTEAFF. CDR3 sequence (DNA): TGCGCCAGCAGGGTCGACACTGAAGCTTTCTTT. The chain has TRBV5-1 and TRBJ1-1, with D unresolved. The CDR3 loop spans 11 amino acids. The V end was cut by 5 bases, the J end by 3 bases, with 5 bases between. Looked up from germline, CDR1 is SGHRS and CDR2 is YFSETQ.

The chain has TRBV9 and TRBJ2-5; 10 positions match TRBD1. This CDR3 region has 16 residues. Trimming cost V 0 bases and J 5 bases; bases outside gene matches: 7. Germline lookup yields CDR1 SGDLS and CDR2 YYNGEE. Written as DNA, the CDR3 is TGTGCCAGCAGCGTAGGGGGACAGGGGATTGGCGAGACCCAGTACTTC. The encoded protein is CASSVGGQGIGETQYF.

This clonotype has just a few counts. This chain links TRBV12-3 or TRBV12-4 with TRBJ1-4, with D unresolved. Trimming took 6 bases from V and 0 from J, leaving 14 bases between them. CDR3 length: 16 residues. DNA of the CDR3: TGTGCCAGCAGACCGAAAGGAGTTGCAACTAATGAAAAACTGTTTTTT. This translates into CASRPKGVATNEKLFF.

This chain joins TRBV6-6 and TRBJ1-1; D remains ambiguous. Trimming removed 6 bases at V and 4 bases at J, with 18 bases between. The CDR3 has 15 residues. In germline, CDR1 is MNHNY, CDR2 SVGAGI (reference sequence). The CDR3 sequence is CASSSLGSGSTEAFF. The CDR3 DNA reads as TGTGCCAGCAGCTCCCTTGGGTCGGGGAGCACTGAAGCTTTCTTT.

V and J are TRBV28 and TRBJ2-7; D is unclear. The germline V gene has CDR1 MDHEN and CDR2 SYDVKM. This CDR3 is 11 amino acids long. Trimming pared 2 bases from V and 6 bases from J, leaving 5 bases between. The CDR3: CASSLRSEQYF. The CDR3 nucleotides are TGTGCCAGCAGTTTACGGTCCGAGCAGTACTTC.